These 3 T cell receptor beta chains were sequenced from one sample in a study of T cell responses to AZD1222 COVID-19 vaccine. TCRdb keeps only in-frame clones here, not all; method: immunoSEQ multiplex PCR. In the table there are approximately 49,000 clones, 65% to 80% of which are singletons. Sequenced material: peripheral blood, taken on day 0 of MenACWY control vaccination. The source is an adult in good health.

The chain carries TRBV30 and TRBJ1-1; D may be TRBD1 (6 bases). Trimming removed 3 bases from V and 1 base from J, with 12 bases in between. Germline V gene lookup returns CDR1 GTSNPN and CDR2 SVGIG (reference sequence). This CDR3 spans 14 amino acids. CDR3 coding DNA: TGTGCCTGGAGCACAGGGTATGGGAACACTGAAGCTTTCTTT. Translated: CAWSTGYGNTEAFF.

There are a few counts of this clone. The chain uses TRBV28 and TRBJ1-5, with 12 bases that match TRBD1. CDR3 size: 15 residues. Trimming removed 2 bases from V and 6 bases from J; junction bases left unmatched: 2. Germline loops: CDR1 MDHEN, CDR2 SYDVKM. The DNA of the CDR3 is TGTGCCAGCAGTTTAGCGGGACAGGGGGCTCAGCCCCAGCATTTT. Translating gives CASSLAGQGAQPQHF.

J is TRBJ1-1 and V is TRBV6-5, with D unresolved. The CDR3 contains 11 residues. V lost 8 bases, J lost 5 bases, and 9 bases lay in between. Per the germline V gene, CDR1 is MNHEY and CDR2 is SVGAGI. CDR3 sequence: CASPSLTEAFF. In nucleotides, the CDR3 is TGTGCCAGCCCCAGTTTAACTGAAGCTTTCTTT.